This T cell receptor beta chain was identified in a study of T cell repertoires in cytomegalovirus infection. About this clonotype: Its antigen is not known.

CDR1 LNHDA and CDR2 SQIVND come from the germline V gene (reference sequence). Trimming took 5 bases from V and 6 from J, leaving 12 bases between them. The CDR3 length is 13 residues. TCRdb passed the reads through MiXCR, listing each CDR3 protein once. The table lists about 830,000 distinct CDR3 sequences, roughly 33% of them singletons. This chain connects TRBV19 to TRBJ2-3; D is ambiguous. The sequence was collected from a human donor in good health (CMV status not recorded). Some clones in this sample may be carry-over from other donors' samples. The material sequenced was cultured CD8+ T cells from PBMCs, taken from culture after CMV antigen stimulation. The CDR3 here is CASSGLPGDTQYF. The CDR3 coding sequence is TGTGCCAGTAGTGGTTTGCCTGGGGATACGCAGTATTTT. Variable domain in full (rest from reference TRBV19 and TRBJ2-3): DGGITQSPKYLFRKEGQNVTLSCEQNLNHDAMYWYRQDPGQGLRLIYYSQIVNDFQKGDIAEGYSVSREKKESFPLTVTSAQKNPTAFYLCASSGLPGDTQYFGPGTRLTVL.